A single sample gave rise to the 19 T cell receptor beta chains below, sequenced in a study of blood T cells in healthy people across ages. Using a J-beta primer mix together with a sample-barcoded 5' primer, a second PCR was run for 7 to 11 cycles. In TCRdb, the 5' RACE reads were re-called with MiXCR into one record per CDR3 protein. The sample yields 1.4 million or so distinct CDR3 sequences, approximately 43% seen once. Sequenced input: blood. The receptors shown here come from a woman younger than 35 in good health.

V gene TRBV9 combines with J gene TRBJ2-3, with D tentatively TRBD1 or TRBD2 (5 bases each). Trimming removed 0 bases from V and 0 bases from J, with 14 bases in between. The CDR3 covers 17 residues. Germline-derived CDR1 and CDR2 are SGDLS and YYNGEE. CDR3 sequence (DNA): TGTGCCAGCAGCGTAGGTCGAGGGGCAGGCAGCACAGATACGCAGTATTTT. Its translation is CASSVGRGAGSTDTQYF.

This clonotype was counted a few times. V is TRBV10-3 and J is TRBJ2-1; possible D gene TRBD2, 6 bases. This CDR3 spans 14 amino acids. Germline V CDR1 and CDR2: ENHRY, SYGVKD. The V gene lost 2 bases and the J gene lost 6 bases, with 11 bases spanning the gap. The CDR3 region is CAISEGLGGNEQFF. The CDR3 nucleotides read TGTGCCATCAGTGAGGGACTGGGAGGCAATGAGCAGTTCTTC.

The table lists this clonotype with a few counts. V is TRBV11-1 and J is TRBJ2-7; weak D call: TRBD2 (5 bases). The assigned J gene may be wrong: the sequence end matches TRBJ2-5 better. CDR3 length equals 14 residues. In germline, CDR1 is SGHAT, CDR2 FQDESV (reference sequence). CDR3 amino acids: CASSLEVGVGTQYF. CDR3 nucleotides: TGTGCCAGCAGCTTAGAGGTGGGAGTCGGGACCCAGTACTTC.

V and J are TRBV20-1 and TRBJ2-1; D unclear. The CDR3 has 17 amino acids. Germline V gene lookup returns CDR1 DFQATT and CDR2 SNEGSKA (reference sequence). The ends were cut back, 1 base at V and 0 bases at J, with 16 bases in the middle. Here the CDR3 reads CSARGPNRIGSYNEQFF. For the CDR3, the DNA is TGCAGTGCTAGAGGTCCAAATCGAATCGGCTCCTACAATGAGCAGTTCTTC.

This clonotype was counted a few times. The chain links TRBV7-8 to TRBJ1-1; D may be TRBD1 (5 bases). Germline V lookup: CDR1 SGHVS, CDR2 FQNEAQ. The CDR3 contains 16 residues. V was shortened by 5 bases and J by 0 bases, with 16 bases between the two germline ends. The CDR3 bases are TGTGCCAGCAGCCCAAGGAGGGGCCAGATGAACACTGAAGCTTTCTTT. Its translation: CASSPRRGQMNTEAFF.

V usage is TRBV12-3 or TRBV12-4 and J usage is TRBJ1-2; 9 nucleotides align to TRBD1. CDR3 length: 15 residues. J was trimmed by 4 bases and V by 2 bases; bases with no gene match: 5. CDR3 nucleotide sequence: TGTGCCAGCAGTTTAACCCTGACAGGGGGCTATGGCTACACCTTC. Protein product: CASSLTLTGGYGYTF.

J is TRBJ2-3 and V is TRBV7-4; tentative D call: TRBD1 (6 bases). The germline V gene has CDR1 SGHVT and CDR2 SQSDAQ. The CDR3 covers 16 residues. With 4 bases removed from V and 2 bases from J, the gap between germline ends came to 16 bases. The CDR3 DNA follows: TGTGCCAGCAGCTCGGAGGACAGCTGTTCCACAGATACGCAGTATTTT. Translated, it gives CASSSEDSCSTDTQYF.

This clonotype came up many times. V gene TRBV7-2 combines with J gene TRBJ2-3; tentatively, D is TRBD2 (7 bases). The CDR3 consists of 15 residues. V dropped 6 bases and J dropped 2 bases, with 15 bases sitting between them. Germline V lookup: CDR1 SGHTA, CDR2 FQGNSA. The CDR3: CASSLVGGPTDTQYF. CDR3 nucleotide sequence: TGTGCCAGCAGTTTGGTGGGGGGGCCCACAGATACGCAGTATTTT.

This clonotype was seen once. The rearrangement uses TRBV25-1 and TRBJ1-6; D uncertain. The CDR3 is 14 amino acids. Per germline, CDR1 MGHDK and CDR2 SYGVNS. V was trimmed by 7 bases and J by 3 bases, leaving 10 bases between them. The CDR3 bases are TGTGCCAGCATTCCAGCTCACTATAATTCACCCCTCCACTTT. Its translation is CASIPAHYNSPLHF. Together with reference TRBV25-1 and TRBJ1-6, the CDR3 gives the full variable domain: EADIYQTPRYLVIGTGKKITLECSQTMGHDKMYWYQQDPGMELHLIHYSYGVNSTEKGDLSSESTVSRIRTEHFPLTLESARPSHTSQYLCASIPAHYNSPLHFGNGTRLTVT.

The V gene is TRBV12-3 or TRBV12-4, the J gene TRBJ2-5; no firm D call. V gave up 5 bases and J gave up 11 bases, with 18 bases separating them. The CDR3 runs to 13 residues. The CDR3 loop reads CASSGIQNNEQYF. CDR3 DNA: TGTGCCAGCAGTGGGATCCAAAACAATGAGCAGTACTTC.

The rearrangement uses TRBV20-1 and TRBJ1-5, with unresolved D. Per the germline V gene, CDR1 is DFQATT and CDR2 is SNEGSKA (reference sequence). Between the trimmed V and J ends, which lost 0 bases and 0 bases, there was a span of 6 bases. CDR3 length equals 14 residues. CDR3 nucleotide sequence: TGCAGTGCTAGAGATCAGAATAGCAATCAGCCCCAGCATTTT. It yields the protein CSARDQNSNQPQHF.

Ten or more counts support this clonotype. The V and J genes are TRBV9 and TRBJ2-3; possible D gene TRBD2, 6 bases. The CDR3 is 14 residues long. The germline V and J ends were trimmed by 2 bases and 3 bases, with 10 bases remaining between them. Per germline, CDR1 SGDLS and CDR2 YYNGEE. The CDR3 DNA reads TGTGCCAGCAGCGTGGGCGGGACTACAGATACGCAGTATTTT. Amino acids: CASSVGGTTDTQYF.

The CDR3 sequence is CASSGQGGPYEQYF. The CDR3 DNA sequence: TGTGCCAGCAGTGGGCAGGGAGGACCCTACGAGCAGTACTTC. V is TRBV13 and J is TRBJ2-7, with D perhaps matching TRBD2 (6 bases). This CDR3 has 14 residues. V lost 6 bases, J lost 2 bases, and 14 bases lay in between. The germline V gene has CDR1 PRHDT and CDR2 FYEKMQ (reference sequence).

This clonotype was detected only a few times. The chain employs TRBV20-1 and TRBJ1-2, with 9 bases lining up with TRBD1. In germline, CDR1 is DFQATT, CDR2 SNEGSKA (reference sequence). Trimming cost V 1 base and J 5 bases; bases outside gene matches: 2. The CDR3 sequence is 13 residues long. The CDR3 region is CSARVGTGYGYTF. CDR3 nucleotides: TGCAGTGCTAGAGTGGGGACAGGGTATGGCTACACCTTC.

The chain links TRBV27 to TRBJ2-4, with D uncertain. The CDR3 sequence is 15 residues long. Between the trimmed V and J ends, which lost 5 bases and 13 bases, there was a span of 24 bases. Germline CDR1 is MNHEY and CDR2 is SMNVEV (reference sequence). The CDR3 here is CASSATGSYYEEQYF. The CDR3 DNA reads as TGTGCCAGCAGTGCGACCGGGTCGTACTACGAGGAGCAGTACTTC.

This clonotype turned up a few times. The J gene is TRBJ1-1, the V gene TRBV11-2; 8 bases line up with TRBD1. Germline V gene lookup returns CDR1 SGHAT and CDR2 FQNNGV. V lost 8 bases, J lost 4 bases, and 9 bases stayed unmatched. The CDR3 totals 14 residues. As DNA, the CDR3 is TGTGCCAGCTCACCGACAGGGGCAGGCACTGAAGCTTTCTTT. Translation gives CASSPTGAGTEAFF. Looking up the rest from reference TRBV11-2 and TRBJ1-1 gives the full variable domain: EAGVAQSPRYKIIEKRQSVAFWCNPISGHATLYWYQQILGQGPKLLIQFQNNGVVDDSQLPKDRFSAERLKGVDSTLKIQPAKLEDSAVYLCASSPTGAGTEAFFGQGTRLTVV.

This clonotype has just a few counts. The chain has TRBV7-9 and TRBJ2-1; 9 nucleotides agree with TRBD1. Germline assignment: CDR1 SEHNR and CDR2 FQNEAQ (reference sequence). This CDR3 is built from 13 residues. V lost 5 bases and J lost 9; bases outside the gene matches: 5. As DNA, the CDR3 is TGTGCCAGCAGCCAAACAGGGGGCGGTGAGCAGTTCTTC. It is translated as CASSQTGGGEQFF.

This clonotype has more than one count but fewer than ten. V gene TRBV5-6 combines with J gene TRBJ2-7, with D possibly TRBD1 on 6 matching bases. The V end lost 6 bases, the J end lost 4 bases, and 17 bases lay between the germline ends. CDR1 and CDR2 (germline): SGHDT, YYEEEE. The CDR3 is 14 residues long. The CDR3, as DNA: TGTGCCAGCACACACGCAGGGGCCCGATACGAGCAGTACTTC. Translated: CASTHAGARYEQYF. The full variable domain, rest sourced from reference TRBV5-6 and TRBJ2-7, is DAGVTQSPTHLIKTRGQQVTLRCSPKSGHDTVSWYQQALGQGPQFIFQYYEEEERQRGNFPDRFSGHQFPNYSSELNVNALLLGDSALYLCASTHAGARYEQYFGPGTRLTVT.

The rearrangement joins TRBV10-3 to TRBJ2-5; D remains ambiguous. The CDR3 loop spans 15 amino acids. Germline V gene lookup returns CDR1 ENHRY and CDR2 SYGVKD. V dropped 1 base and J dropped 11 bases, with 20 bases sitting between them. CDR3 sequence (DNA): TGTGCCATCAGTGAGTTGCGGAGCTCCTACAATGAGCAGTACTTC. This sequence encodes CAISELRSSYNEQYF.